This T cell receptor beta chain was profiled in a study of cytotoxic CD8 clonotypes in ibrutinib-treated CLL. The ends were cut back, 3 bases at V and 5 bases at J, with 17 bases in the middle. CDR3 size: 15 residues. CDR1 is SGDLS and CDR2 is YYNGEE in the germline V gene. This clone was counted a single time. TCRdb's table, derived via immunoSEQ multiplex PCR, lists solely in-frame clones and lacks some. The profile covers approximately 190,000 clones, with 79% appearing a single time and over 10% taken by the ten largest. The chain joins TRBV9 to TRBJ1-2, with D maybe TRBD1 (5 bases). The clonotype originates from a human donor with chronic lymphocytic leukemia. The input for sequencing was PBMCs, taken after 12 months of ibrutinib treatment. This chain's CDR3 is CASSARDVDLYGYTF. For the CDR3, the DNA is TGTGCCAGCAGCGCCCGGGACGTGGACCTTTATGGCTACACCTTC.